These 29 T cell receptor beta chains were sequenced from one sample in a study of T-cell reconstitution after alpha-beta-depleted transplantation in children. The authors prepared the TCRbeta library with unique molecular identifiers. TCRdb redid the calling of the PCR reads with MiXCR, one entry per CDR3 protein. In the table there are about 280,000 distinct CDR3 sequences, around a tenth of which are singletons. This specimen was peripheral blood, taken 180 days after TCRalphabeta/CD19-depleted stem cell transplant. The receptors originated from a male patient aged 2 to 10 who had a stem cell transplant for chronic granulomatous disease, so the T cells may come from the graft donor.

This rearrangement joins TRBV14 to TRBJ2-1; either TRBD1 or TRBD2 may supply D (5 bases each). The ends were cut back, 6 bases at V and 7 bases at J, with 13 bases in the middle. This CDR3 contains 13 residues. The germline V gene has CDR1 SGHDN and CDR2 FVKESK. The chain's CDR3 is CASRGVWGNEQFF. CDR3 nucleotides: TGTGCCAGCAGGGGAGTATGGGGGAATGAGCAGTTCTTC.

Ten or more counts support this clonotype. V gene TRBV29-1 combines with J gene TRBJ2-3, with a weak D call TRBD1 (5 bases). Germline values: CDR1 SQVTM, CDR2 ANQGSEA. CDR3 length: 14 amino acids. The V end was cut by 4 bases, the J end by 0 bases, with 11 bases between. Here the CDR3 DNA reads TGCAGCGTTGTAGGGGCAGGAAGCACAGATACGCAGTATTTT. Translation: CSVVGAGSTDTQYF.

Many counts were recorded for this clonotype. V gene TRBV12-5 combines with J gene TRBJ1-1; D may be TRBD1 (5 bases). V gave up 4 bases and J gave up 7 bases, with 13 bases separating them. Germline V gene lookup returns CDR1 LGHNT and CDR2 FRNRAP. The CDR3 extends over 13 amino acids. The CDR3 DNA is TGTGCTAGTGGTTCCTCAGGGCATTTTGAAGCTTTCTTT. Its translation: CASGSSGHFEAFF.

This clonotype was picked up many times. V gene TRBV5-1 combines with J gene TRBJ1-1; 8 positions match TRBD1. The germline V gene encodes CDR1 SGHRS and CDR2 YFSETQ. The length of the CDR3 is 14 residues. Losses at the gene ends were 1 base for V and 7 bases for J; bases not matched to a gene: 6. CDR3 sequence: CASSLTVGTGEAFF. DNA for the CDR3: TGCGCCAGCAGCTTGACCGTCGGGACAGGTGAAGCTTTCTTT.

A note on this clonotype: This clone may be a read error of a much larger clone one base away. V gene TRBV28 combines with J gene TRBJ2-7; maybe TRBD2 (6 bases). Germline CDR1 MDHEN, CDR2 SYDVKM. The CDR3 loop spans 16 amino acids. CDR3 sequence (DNA): TGTGCCAGCAGTTTACGTCCTAGCGTAACATCCTACGAGAAGTACTTC. This translates into CASSLRPSVTSYEKYF.

The sample holds many counts of this clonotype. V gene TRBV10-3 combines with J gene TRBJ2-1; D remains unclear. In germline, CDR1 is ENHRY, CDR2 SYGVKD. Trimming cost V 4 bases and J 5 bases, with 9 bases left between them. This CDR3 region has 13 residues. The CDR3 nucleotides read TGTGCCATCAGTGCGTACGGTAACAATGAGCAGTTCTTC. This translates into CAISAYGNNEQFF.

This clonotype was counted a few times. The chain links TRBV20-1 to TRBJ1-4, with D uncertain. Per germline, CDR1 DFQATT and CDR2 SNEGSKA (reference sequence). V lost 4 bases to trimming and J lost 5 bases, with 11 bases between them. The CDR3 has 13 amino acids. The CDR3 DNA sequence: TGCAGTGCTACCCCAGGAGCGAATGAAAAACTGTTTTTT. Its protein is CSATPGANEKLFF.

The V call is TRBV5-4, the J call TRBJ2-5; no firm D call. The CDR3 loop spans 14 amino acids. Germline CDR1 and CDR2: SGHNT and YYREEE (reference sequence). Trimming cost V 1 base and J 0 bases, with 7 bases left between them. In nucleotides, the CDR3 is TGTGCCAGCAGCTTGCGCTCCAACCAAGAGACCCAGTACTTC. The encoded protein is CASSLRSNQETQYF.

This clonotype was seen repeatedly, ten times or more. This sequence joins TRBV10-1 and TRBJ1-2, with a possible D match to TRBD1 (6 bases). The CDR3 loop spans 13 amino acids. V was shortened by 3 bases and J by 2 bases, with 7 bases between the two germline ends. Germline lookup yields CDR1 WNHNN and CDR2 SYGVQD (reference sequence). CDR3 amino acids: CASSDGQNYGYTF. The CDR3 DNA sequence: TGCGCCAGCAGTGACGGACAGAACTATGGCTACACCTTC.

This clonotype was seen many times. The rearrangement links TRBV6-1 to TRBJ2-3; possible D gene TRBD1, 6 bases. The CDR3 is 13 residues long. Per germline, CDR1 MNHNS and CDR2 SASEGT. Trimming took 6 bases from V and 7 from J, leaving 14 bases between them. CDR3 amino acids: CASRPDRRYTQYF. For the CDR3, the DNA is TGTGCCAGCAGACCGGACAGACGATATACGCAGTATTTT.

This clonotype was seen ten or more times. This chain connects TRBV5-1 to TRBJ2-7, with unresolved D. The CDR3 totals 11 residues. With 0 bases removed from V and 5 bases from J, the gap between germline ends came to 3 bases. Germline CDR1 is SGHRS and CDR2 is YFSETQ. The CDR3 DNA reads TGCGCCAGCAGCTTGGCGAACGAGCAGTACTTC. This sequence encodes CASSLANEQYF.

This clonotype appeared many times. V gene TRBV20-1 combines with J gene TRBJ1-1, with TRBD1 as a possible D gene (6 bases). Trimming took 2 bases from V and 1 from J, leaving 11 bases between them. The CDR3 is made up of 14 amino acids. Looked up from germline, CDR1 is DFQATT and CDR2 is SNEGSKA (reference sequence). CDR3 loop: CSARPPGANTEAFF. CDR3 in DNA: TGCAGTGCTAGACCTCCGGGGGCGAACACTGAAGCTTTCTTT.

V is TRBV6-1 and J is TRBJ1-5; D gene ambiguous. Germline V gene sequence: CDR1 MNHNS, CDR2 SASEGT. The CDR3 sequence is 13 residues long. Trimming cost V 7 bases and J 5 bases, with 12 bases left between them. CDR3 protein: CASKREPHQPQHF. CDR3 coding DNA: TGTGCCAGCAAGCGGGAACCCCATCAGCCCCAGCATTTT.

This clonotype occurred many times. The chain carries TRBV11-2 and TRBJ2-7; D is unclear. The CDR3 is made up of 15 amino acids. V was shortened by 0 bases and J by 3 bases, with 12 bases between the two germline ends. The germline gives CDR1 SGHAT, CDR2 FQNNGV. The CDR3 DNA reads TGTGCCAGCAGCTTAGAGTTACCAGTCCTCTACGAGCAGTACTTC. Protein sequence: CASSLELPVLYEQYF.

The table lists this clonotype with a count of one. This clone may be a read error of a much larger clone one base away. The chain links TRBV28 to TRBJ1-1; D is perhaps TRBD1 (5 bases). The V end was cut by 1 base, the J end by 4 bases, with 10 bases between. The germline V gene has CDR1 MDHEN and CDR2 SYDVKM. The CDR3 runs to 14 residues. CDR3: CASSLFSGITEAFF. Here the CDR3 DNA reads TGTGCCAGCAGTTTATTCTCAGGGATCACTGAAGCTTTCTTT.

Only a few counts were recorded for this clonotype. The chain links TRBV12-3 or TRBV12-4 to TRBJ2-7, with TRBD1 matching 8 bases. V was clipped by 5 bases and J by 4 bases; unmatched bases: 10. The CDR3 runs 15 residues. CDR3 residues: CASSERDRTLYEQYF. The CDR3 DNA follows: TGTGCCAGCAGTGAACGGGACAGGACTTTATACGAGCAGTACTTC.

Details on this clonotype: A much larger clone lies one base from this, so it may be a read error. This chain uses TRBV7-8 with TRBJ1-2, with 7 positions matching TRBD1. CDR3 length equals 13 residues. The germline V gene has CDR1 SGHVS and CDR2 FQNEAQ. This CDR3 is CAGSLLSGGGYTF. DNA of the CDR3: TGTGCCGGCAGCTTATTGTCAGGGGGTGGCTACACCTTC.

This clonotype has a count of ten or more. V usage is TRBV12-3 or TRBV12-4 and J usage is TRBJ2-3; no definite D call. Trimming cost V 1 base and J 0 bases, with 8 bases left between them. This CDR3 comprises 15 residues. CDR3: CASSLEASSTDTQYF. The CDR3 DNA reads as TGTGCCAGCAGTTTAGAAGCATCTAGCACAGATACGCAGTATTTT.

This clonotype is large in the sample. The rearrangement links TRBV10-3 to TRBJ2-1, with D possibly being TRBD1 or TRBD2 (5 bases each). This CDR3 region has 14 residues. V was clipped by 2 bases and J by 2 bases, with 7 bases between them. Germline V gives CDR1 ENHRY, CDR2 SYGVKD. The CDR3 coding sequence is TGTGCCATCAGTGAGCTGGGACCCTACAATGAGCAGTTCTTC. Its translation is CAISELGPYNEQFF.

This clonotype occurred many times. J is TRBJ2-2 and V is TRBV6-4; TRBD1 or TRBD2 may be the D gene (5 bases each). The CDR3 runs to 14 residues. Trimming stripped 11 bases from V and 6 bases from J, with 19 bases between. Looked up from germline, CDR1 is MRHNA and CDR2 is SNTAGT. This CDR3 is CAHVGALFPGELFF. For the CDR3, the DNA is TGTGCCCACGTCGGGGCCCTTTTCCCCGGGGAGCTGTTTTTT.

Many counts were recorded for this clonotype. The CDR3 reads CATSRDFSGVGLTYEQYF. Here the CDR3 DNA reads TGTGCCACCAGCAGAGATTTCTCCGGTGTCGGACTTACCTACGAGCAGTACTTC. The rearrangement joins TRBV15 to TRBJ2-7; maybe TRBD2 (5 bases). CDR3 length equals 18 residues. V lost 0 bases and J 2 bases, leaving 20 bases between the germline ends. Looked up from germline, CDR1 is LNHNV and CDR2 is YYDKDF (reference sequence).

Regarding this clonotype: One base away lies a much larger clone, so this may be a sequencing read error. The rearrangement uses TRBV10-3 and TRBJ2-3, with TRBD2 identical over 12 bases. The CDR3 runs to 14 residues. The germline CDR1 and CDR2 sequences are ENHRY and SYGVKD. This CDR3 reads CTIQTSGGVDTQYF. CDR3 coding DNA: TGTACCATCCAGACTAGCGGGGGCGTAGATACGCAGTATTTT.

This clonotype was recorded many times. The CDR3, as DNA: TGTGCCAGCAGCTGGGTGTGGGGACCGAACACTGAAGCTTTCTTT. Amino acids: CASSWVWGPNTEAFF. The chain is built from TRBV5-5 and TRBJ1-1; possibly TRBD1 for D (5 bases). Deletions cut 3 bases from V and 1 base from J, with 13 bases between. This CDR3 comprises 15 residues. CDR1 is SGHKS, CDR2 YYEKEE, per germline (reference sequence).

This clonotype appeared many times. The J gene is TRBJ2-3, the V gene TRBV29-1; D is perhaps TRBD2 (5 bases). Germline CDR1 SQVTM, CDR2 ANQGSEA. Trimming cost V 4 bases and J 0 bases, with 17 bases left between them. CDR3 length: 16 residues. CDR3 coding DNA: TGCAGCGTTGTCCGGGGTAGGGAGAGGAGCACAGATACGCAGTATTTT. It is translated as CSVVRGRERSTDTQYF.

In its sample, this clonotype was seen many times. The gene calls are TRBV6-5 and TRBJ2-1; 7 positions match TRBD2. CDR3 length: 17 residues. Per the germline V gene, CDR1 is MNHEY and CDR2 is SVGAGI. J lost 5 bases, V lost 2 bases, and 12 bases had no gene match. The CDR3 bases are TGTGCCAGCAGTTACATCTCTCCAGAGCGGGGCCACAATGAGCAGTTCTTC. Residues: CASSYISPERGHNEQFF.

This clonotype was picked up many times. The chain has TRBV9 and TRBJ2-1; TRBD2 might be the D (7 bases). V lost 5 bases and J 4 bases, leaving 16 bases between the germline ends. This CDR3 comprises 15 residues. The V gene's germline CDR1 is SGDLS and CDR2 YYNGEE. The CDR3 loop is CASSERGEGYNEQFF. For the CDR3, the DNA is TGTGCCAGCAGTGAGAGGGGGGAGGGGTACAATGAGCAGTTCTTC.

This clonotype has just a few counts. This rearrangement joins TRBV3-1 to TRBJ2-1; 10 bases map to TRBD2. The CDR3 extends over 16 amino acids. From germline, CDR1 is LGHDT and CDR2 YNNKEL (reference sequence). The V gene end was trimmed by 1 base and the J gene end by 9 bases; junction bases not matched to a gene: 9. DNA of the CDR3: TGTGCCAGCAGCCAAGTGAGCGGGGGGGCCGTTCGTGAGCAGTTCTTC. This sequence encodes CASSQVSGGAVREQFF.

This clonotype was detected many times. The gene calls are TRBV15 and TRBJ2-7; 15 bases map to TRBD2. The CDR3 extends over 15 amino acids. J gave up 5 bases and V 5 bases, and 4 bases lay outside the gene matches. Germline assignment: CDR1 LNHNV and CDR2 YYDKDF (reference sequence). CDR3 loop: CATSGLAGGPNEQYF. The CDR3 nucleotides read TGTGCCACCAGCGGACTAGCGGGAGGGCCAAACGAGCAGTACTTC.

The rearrangement joins TRBV29-1 to TRBJ2-2, with 10 nucleotides matching TRBD2. CDR1 and CDR2 from the germline V gene are SQVTM and ANQGSEA. With V trimmed by 2 bases and J by 3 bases, 6 bases remained unmatched. This CDR3 contains 16 residues. Here the CDR3 reads CSVEWASGSHTGELFF. The CDR3 nucleotides read TGCAGCGTTGAATGGGCTAGCGGGAGTCACACCGGGGAGCTGTTTTTT.